This T cell receptor (beta chain) was profiled in a study of Ad26.COV2.S vaccination and SARS-CoV-2 variants. V was cut by 1 base and J by 6 bases, with 8 bases left in between. The germline CDR1 and CDR2 sequences are SGHTA and FQGNSA. The CDR3 contains 13 residues. Documented treatment: around 19 received Ad26.COV2.S at low or high dose, single or two shots; roughly five received placebo; per-sample allocation not given. Day 63 following the first vaccine or placebo injection was when the samples were taken. This adult donor, from Boston, was 18-55 years old. Produced via immunoSEQ multiplex PCR; TCRdb's table is partial and in-frame only. Here the sample spans about 680,000 clones, roughly 90% being singletons.

The receptor comes from a person aged 18 to 65 who received the Ad26.COV2.S COVID-19 vaccine or a placebo. The specimen was peripheral blood, collected in a trial of Ad26.COV2.S vaccine versus placebo. The chain has TRBV7-2 and TRBJ2-3; TRBD2 is a possible D gene (6 bases). CDR3 region: CASSLGGMDTQYF. The CDR3 DNA sequence: TGTGCCAGCAGCTTAGGCGGGATGGATACGCAGTATTTT.